This T cell receptor beta chain is from a study of neurological immune-mediated disorders. Using its own MiXCR run on the 5' RACE reads, TCRdb lists one record per CDR3 protein. The table includes roughly 32,000 distinct CDR3 sequences, over 12% detected once. This clonotype was seen repeatedly, ten times or more. The TCR sequence derives from a man in his 70s in good health. The sample taken for sequencing was PBMCs.

The CDR3, as DNA: TGTGCCGTGAGCGGGGGAGCTCAAGAGACCCAGTACTTC. This gives the protein CAVSGGAQETQYF. The chain joins TRBV6-2 or TRBV6-3 to TRBJ2-5; 8 positions match TRBD2. This CDR3 is 13 amino acids long. The trim removed 11 bases at V and 2 bases at J, leaving 7 bases unmatched. Germline CDR1 is MNHEY and CDR2 is SVGEGT.